This is a list of T cell receptor beta chains from one sample in a study of blood T cell repertoires in COVID-19. Only in-frame clones appear in the TCRdb table, and some are missing; sequencing was by immunoSEQ multiplex PCR. The profile shows 250,000 to 350,000 clones, approximately 90% of them singletons. Sequencing input: PBMCs or T cells enriched from blood (not recorded which). Source of these receptors: a woman in her late teens or twenties who had recovered from COVID-19. Each CDR3 is given with its conserved first and last residue. The order of the fields is V gene, D gene, J gene, clone size, CDR3 protein, CDR3 DNA. The D gene is left open where the match is weak. The size field is filled for only some rows; it gives once, few, many or a size class.

v_call: TRBV6-4
d_call: NA
j_call: TRBJ2-1
clone_size: few
cdr3_aa: CASSTSIGGEQFF
cdr3_nt: TGTGCCAGCAGTACTAGTATTGGTGGTGAGCAGTTCTTC

v_call: TRBV20-1
d_call: TRBD2
j_call: TRBJ2-3
clone_size: NA
cdr3_aa: CSASIIRGLAGGLQYF
cdr3_nt: TGCAGTGCTAGTATCATCAGAGGACTAGCGGGGGGGCTCCAGTATTTT

v_call: TRBV7-9
d_call: NA
j_call: TRBJ1-2
clone_size: NA
cdr3_aa: CASSLGSLSNYGYTF
cdr3_nt: TGTGCCAGCAGCTTAGGAAGCCTCTCGAACTATGGCTACACCTTC

v_call: TRBV7-2
d_call: NA
j_call: TRBJ2-1
clone_size: NA
cdr3_aa: CASSLGGGLATYNEQFF
cdr3_nt: TGTGCCAGCAGCTTAGGAGGCGGCCTAGCTACCTACAATGAGCAGTTCTTC

v_call: TRBV5-1
d_call: TRBD2
j_call: TRBJ2-1
clone_size: NA
cdr3_aa: CASSELAGGTNEQFF
cdr3_nt: TGCGCCAGCAGCGAACTAGCGGGGGGGACAAATGAGCAGTTCTTC

v_call: TRBV5-4
d_call: NA
j_call: TRBJ1-1
clone_size: NA
cdr3_aa: CASSLVGGAVTEAFF
cdr3_nt: TGTGCCAGCAGCTTGGTGGGGGGGGCGGTGACTGAAGCTTTCTTT

v_call: TRBV7-9
d_call: NA
j_call: TRBJ2-1
clone_size: NA
cdr3_aa: CASSPTLVQFNEQFF
cdr3_nt: TGTGCCAGCAGCCCAACCCTGGTCCAGTTCAATGAGCAGTTCTTC

v_call: TRBV4-3
d_call: TRBD2
j_call: TRBJ2-4
clone_size: NA
cdr3_aa: CASSHLLAGTTKNIQYF
cdr3_nt: TGCGCCAGCAGCCACCTACTTGCCGGGACTACCAAAAACATTCAGTACTTC

v_call: TRBV19
d_call: NA
j_call: TRBJ1-1
clone_size: NA
cdr3_aa: CASTLTLLNTEAFF
cdr3_nt: TGTGCCAGTACCCTGACACTTCTGAACACTGAAGCTTTCTTT

v_call: TRBV10-3
d_call: NA
j_call: TRBJ1-2
clone_size: NA
cdr3_aa: CAISPTLGALNRMDYGYTF
cdr3_nt: TGTGCCATCAGCCCGACATTGGGGGCGCTGAATCGTATGGACTATGGCTACACCTTC

v_call: TRBV6-5
d_call: TRBD1
j_call: TRBJ1-2
clone_size: NA
cdr3_aa: CASRTGGLDGYTF
cdr3_nt: TGTGCCAGCAGGACAGGGGGTCTCGATGGCTACACCTTC

v_call: TRBV5-6
d_call: NA
j_call: TRBJ1-1
clone_size: NA
cdr3_aa: CASSFTGRDTEAFF
cdr3_nt: TGTGCCAGCAGCTTCACAGGGAGGGACACTGAAGCTTTCTTT

v_call: TRBV7-6
d_call: TRBD2
j_call: TRBJ2-3
clone_size: once
cdr3_aa: CASTSGSTFTDTQYF
cdr3_nt: TGTGCCAGCACGAGCGGGAGCACTTTCACAGATACGCAGTATTTT

v_call: TRBV10-3
d_call: NA
j_call: TRBJ2-7
clone_size: NA
cdr3_aa: CAISELDRRGEQYF
cdr3_nt: TGTGCCATCAGTGAACTGGACAGGAGGGGAGAGCAGTACTTC

v_call: TRBV5-8
d_call: TRBD1
j_call: TRBJ2-7
clone_size: few
cdr3_aa: CASRDRTGANQDYEQYF
cdr3_nt: TGTGCCAGCAGGGACCGGACAGGGGCCAACCAGGATTACGAGCAGTACTTC

v_call: TRBV4-3
d_call: TRBD1
j_call: TRBJ1-2
clone_size: NA
cdr3_aa: CASSQDSKGQGVGYTF
cdr3_nt: TGCGCCAGCAGCCAAGATTCAAAGGGACAGGGAGTTGGCTACACCTTC

v_call: TRBV6-5
d_call: TRBD1
j_call: TRBJ1-4
clone_size: NA
cdr3_aa: CASSRRDSAEKLFF
cdr3_nt: TGTGCCAGCAGCCGAAGGGACAGTGCAGAAAAACTGTTTTTT

v_call: TRBV11-3
d_call: NA
j_call: TRBJ2-7
clone_size: NA
cdr3_aa: CASSLPGLHEQYF
cdr3_nt: TGTGCCAGCAGCTTACCGGGATTGCACGAGCAGTACTTC

v_call: TRBV29-1
d_call: NA
j_call: TRBJ1-1
clone_size: NA
cdr3_aa: CSVEVTGGVTEAFF
cdr3_nt: TGCAGCGTTGAAGTCACGGGGGGCGTCACTGAAGCTTTCTTT

v_call: TRBV4-2
d_call: NA
j_call: TRBJ2-5
clone_size: NA
cdr3_aa: CASSQGLELGTQYF
cdr3_nt: TGTGCCAGCAGCCAAGGACTAGAATTGGGGACCCAGTACTTC

v_call: TRBV5-6
d_call: NA
j_call: TRBJ1-1
clone_size: once
cdr3_aa: CASSLFRGAQTEAFF
cdr3_nt: TGTGCCAGCAGCTTGTTCCGGGGGGCTCAGACTGAAGCTTTCTTT

v_call: TRBV12-3/TRBV12-4
d_call: NA
j_call: TRBJ1-2
clone_size: once
cdr3_aa: CASSLVQLYGYTF
cdr3_nt: TGTGCCAGCAGTTTAGTACAGTTATATGGCTACACCTTC

v_call: TRBV4-1
d_call: NA
j_call: TRBJ2-1
clone_size: NA
cdr3_aa: CASSQGASSYNEQFF
cdr3_nt: TGCGCCAGCAGCCAAGGGGCGAGCTCCTACAATGAGCAGTTCTTC

v_call: TRBV15
d_call: NA
j_call: TRBJ1-1
clone_size: NA
cdr3_aa: CATSLIPRRNTEAFF
cdr3_nt: TGTGCCACCAGCCTCATCCCTAGACGGAACACTGAAGCTTTCTTT

v_call: TRBV27
d_call: NA
j_call: TRBJ1-5
clone_size: NA
cdr3_aa: CASTGGYDQPQHF
cdr3_nt: TGTGCCAGCACGGGGGGGTACGATCAGCCCCAGCATTTT

v_call: TRBV19
d_call: NA
j_call: TRBJ1-4
clone_size: NA
cdr3_aa: CASSMSSTDNEKLFF
cdr3_nt: TGTGCCAGTAGTATGTCAAGCACTGATAATGAAAAACTGTTTTTT

v_call: TRBV15
d_call: NA
j_call: TRBJ2-5
clone_size: NA
cdr3_aa: CATSRDRSWETQYF
cdr3_nt: TGTGCCACCAGCAGAGATAGATCGTGGGAGACCCAGTACTTC

v_call: TRBV30
d_call: TRBD1
j_call: TRBJ2-7
clone_size: NA
cdr3_aa: CAWSGTGGGYEQYF
cdr3_nt: TGTGCCTGGAGTGGGACAGGGGGCGGCTACGAGCAGTACTTC

v_call: TRBV15
d_call: TRBD1
j_call: TRBJ2-5
clone_size: NA
cdr3_aa: CATSRDRRQGQETQYF
cdr3_nt: TGTGCCACCAGCAGAGACCGCCGACAGGGTCAAGAGACCCAGTACTTC

v_call: TRBV6-2/TRBV6-3
d_call: TRBD2
j_call: TRBJ2-1
clone_size: once
cdr3_aa: CASSYSGPYNEQFF
cdr3_nt: TGTGCCAGCAGTTATAGCGGGCCCTACAATGAGCAGTTCTTC

v_call: TRBV4-1
d_call: TRBD1
j_call: TRBJ2-5
clone_size: NA
cdr3_aa: CASSQLDRGWETQYF
cdr3_nt: TGCGCCAGCAGCCAACTGGACAGGGGTTGGGAGACCCAGTACTTC

v_call: TRBV5-1
d_call: TRBD2
j_call: TRBJ2-1
clone_size: NA
cdr3_aa: CASSRSGSVHEQFF
cdr3_nt: TGCGCCAGCAGCCGTAGCGGGTCGGTCCATGAGCAGTTCTTC

v_call: TRBV15
d_call: NA
j_call: TRBJ1-2
clone_size: once
cdr3_aa: CATSRDRGPQSGGYTF
cdr3_nt: TGTGCCACCAGCAGAGATCGCGGACCACAGAGCGGTGGCTACACCTTC

v_call: TRBV28
d_call: TRBD2
j_call: TRBJ2-1
clone_size: once
cdr3_aa: CASSLQKPFRTSGDNEQFF
cdr3_nt: TGTGCCAGCAGTTTACAGAAACCCTTTCGGACTAGCGGGGACAATGAGCAGTTCTTC

v_call: TRBV2
d_call: NA
j_call: TRBJ1-5
clone_size: once
cdr3_aa: CASKARSGFGNQPQHF
cdr3_nt: TGTGCCAGCAAGGCTCGGTCCGGGTTTGGCAATCAGCCCCAGCATTTT

v_call: TRBV28
d_call: TRBD2
j_call: TRBJ2-1
clone_size: once
cdr3_aa: CASFSNRDYRISYNEQFF
cdr3_nt: TGTGCCAGCTTCTCAAACCGGGACTACCGCATCTCCTACAATGAGCAGTTCTTC

v_call: TRBV7-8
d_call: TRBD2
j_call: TRBJ2-5
clone_size: NA
cdr3_aa: CASSLWRLSGRFGETQYF
cdr3_nt: TGTGCCAGCAGCTTATGGAGGTTAAGCGGGAGGTTTGGAGAGACCCAGTACTTC

v_call: TRBV9
d_call: TRBD1
j_call: TRBJ1-1
clone_size: NA
cdr3_aa: CASSGMGQGESEAFF
cdr3_nt: TGTGCCAGCAGCGGGATGGGACAGGGGGAGTCTGAAGCTTTCTTT

v_call: TRBV3-1/TRBV3-2
d_call: TRBD2
j_call: TRBJ2-1
clone_size: NA
cdr3_aa: CASSAPGLAGKNEQFF
cdr3_nt: TGTGCCAGCAGCGCGCCGGGACTAGCGGGGAAAAATGAGCAGTTCTTC

v_call: TRBV11-3
d_call: TRBD1
j_call: TRBJ1-1
clone_size: once
cdr3_aa: CASSLGGTGVDTEAFF
cdr3_nt: TGTGCCAGCAGCTTAGGGGGGACAGGCGTGGACACTGAAGCTTTCTTT

v_call: TRBV2
d_call: TRBD1
j_call: TRBJ1-1
clone_size: NA
cdr3_aa: CASSEAHRGLTEAFF
cdr3_nt: TGTGCCAGCAGTGAAGCGCACAGGGGGCTCACTGAAGCTTTCTTT

v_call: TRBV28
d_call: TRBD1
j_call: TRBJ1-4
clone_size: NA
cdr3_aa: CASSFLGGEDEKLFF
cdr3_nt: TGTGCCAGCAGTTTTTTAGGGGGCGAGGATGAAAAACTGTTTTTT

v_call: TRBV11-2
d_call: NA
j_call: TRBJ1-2
clone_size: NA
cdr3_aa: CASSREGYGYTF
cdr3_nt: TGTGCCAGCAGCCGGGAGGGGTATGGCTACACCTTC

v_call: TRBV5-1
d_call: NA
j_call: TRBJ2-1
clone_size: NA
cdr3_aa: CASSLEGGGHEQFF
cdr3_nt: TGCGCCAGCAGCTTGGAAGGGGGTGGGCATGAGCAGTTCTTC

v_call: TRBV11-2
d_call: TRBD1
j_call: TRBJ1-5
clone_size: NA
cdr3_aa: CASSLNRGGNQPQHF
cdr3_nt: TGTGCCAGCAGCTTAAACAGGGGTGGCAATCAGCCCCAGCATTTT